The 25 T cell receptor beta chains below all came from one sample that was sequenced in a study of blood T cells in healthy people across ages. A second about 7 to 12 cycle PCR used barcoded and J-beta primers. From the 5' RACE reads, TCRdb called clonotypes with MiXCR, one entry per CDR3 protein. In the table there are about 1.6 million distinct CDR3 sequences, roughly 32% of which are singletons. The specimen was blood. The receptor set was obtained from a woman aged 25 to 45 in good health.

The rearrangement links TRBV20-1 to TRBJ2-5; 7 nucleotides align to TRBD2. The DNA matches TRBJ2-1 better at its end, which makes the J call doubtful. The CDR3 extends over 19 amino acids. CDR1 DFQATT and CDR2 SNEGSKA come from the germline V gene (reference sequence). The CDR3 is CSARDISGRESTYQETQFF. CDR3 nucleotides: TGCAGTGCTAGAGATATTTCGGGGCGGGAGTCAACGTACCAAGAGACCCAGTTCTTC.

CDR3 region: CASSNGGSRREKLFF. CDR3 nucleotide sequence: TGTGCCAGCTCAAACGGGGGTTCCCGGCGTGAAAAACTGTTTTTT. This rearrangement joins TRBV18 to TRBJ1-4, with a possible D match to TRBD1 (5 bases). Germline V lookup: CDR1 KGHSH, CDR2 LQKENI. This CDR3 has 15 amino acids. Trimming cost V 5 bases and J 7 bases, with 17 bases left between them.

V and J are TRBV6-1 and TRBJ1-5; D call uncertain. Germline V gene data show CDR1 as MNHNS and CDR2 as SASEGT. This CDR3 spans 14 amino acids. Trimming removed 7 bases at V and 7 bases at J, with 17 bases between. The CDR3 sequence: CASILGSGRQPQHF. DNA of the CDR3: TGTGCCAGCATTCTCGGTAGCGGGAGGCAGCCCCAGCATTTT.

The chain recombines TRBV6-6 with TRBJ2-5, with 11 bases matching TRBD2. CDR1 and CDR2 (germline): MNHNY, SVGAGI (reference sequence). The CDR3 spans 15 residues. The V and J ends lost 5 bases and 6 bases, in that order; junction bases with no gene match: 8. CDR3 in amino acids: CASSVSLAGGQTQYF. CDR3 DNA sequence: TGTGCCAGCAGTGTAAGCCTAGCGGGGGGCCAGACCCAGTACTTC.

This clonotype showed up just once. The gene calls are TRBV29-1 and TRBJ2-1; D gene ambiguous. The germline V and J ends were trimmed by 3 bases and 0 bases, with 12 bases remaining between them. Germline loops: CDR1 SQVTM, CDR2 ANQGSEA. This CDR3 comprises 15 residues. CDR3 nucleotides: TGCAGCGTTGAGGCAGGTATGAGCTCCTACAATGAGCAGTTCTTC. Protein: CSVEAGMSSYNEQFF.

The chain uses TRBV6-2 or TRBV6-3 and TRBJ1-1, with 7 bases fitting TRBD1. CDR3 length equals 13 residues. CDR1 is MNHEY and CDR2 is SVGEGT in the germline V gene. J lost 1 base, V lost 9 bases, and 5 bases had no gene match. The CDR3 nucleotides are TGTGCCAGTTTTAGACAGGGGAACACTGAAGCTTTCTTT. This encodes CASFRQGNTEAFF.

The chain links TRBV11-3 to TRBJ2-1; 7 nucleotides line up with TRBD1. The CDR3 contains 15 residues. CDR1 and CDR2 (germline): SGHNT, YENEEA. Trimming cost V 5 bases and J 6 bases; bases outside gene matches: 10. CDR3 residues: CASSRRQGSGNEQFF. CDR3 DNA: TGTGCCAGCAGCCGGCGACAGGGATCGGGCAATGAGCAGTTCTTC.

This chain connects TRBV2 to TRBJ2-3; 8 nucleotides align to TRBD2. The germline gives CDR1 SNHLY, CDR2 FYNNEI. V lost 7 bases to trimming and J lost 0 bases; unmatched junction nucleotides: 3. The CDR3 consists of 14 residues. The CDR3 nucleotides read TGTGCCAGCACTCAGCGGGGGAGCACAGATACGCAGTATTTT. Its protein product is CASTQRGSTDTQYF.

A word on this clonotype: A much larger clone differs from this one at a single base, so this may be a read error. J is TRBJ2-1 and V is TRBV5-6; 7 nucleotides line up with TRBD2. Per the germline V gene, CDR1 is SGHDT and CDR2 is YYEEEE. V dropped 2 bases and J dropped 1; count of bases not matched to a gene: 3. CDR3 length: 15 residues. This CDR3 reads CASSFGGRSYNEQFF. CDR3 DNA: TGTGCCAGCAGCTTCGGGGGGAGGTCCTACAATGAGCAGTTCTTC.

V usage is TRBV7-3 and J usage is TRBJ2-5; D perhaps matches TRBD1 (5 bases). The DNA end lines up better with TRBJ2-7; the J call may be wrong. Germline assignment: CDR1 SGHTA and CDR2 FQGTGA. The CDR3 sequence is 16 residues long. CDR3 region: CASSLMGPTGRDEQYF. The CDR3 region has the DNA TGTGCCAGCAGCTTAATGGGGCCTACGGGTCGGGACGAGCAGTACTTC.

The chain employs TRBV7-2 and TRBJ1-6; D gene uncertain. The CDR3 extends over 12 amino acids. The germline CDR1 and CDR2 sequences are SGHTA and FQGNSA. Between the trimmed V and J ends, which lost 4 bases and 11 bases, there was a span of 9 bases. DNA for the CDR3: TGTGCCAGCAGCTCCCGTCTTACACCCCTCCACTTT. Translation gives CASSSRLTPLHF.

This clonotype was recorded at least ten times. The chain uses TRBV20-1 and TRBJ2-4, with 11 bases lining up with TRBD2. The V segment lost 1 base and the J segment 8 bases; nucleotides outside the gene matches: 7. This CDR3 has 15 amino acids. Looked up from germline, CDR1 is DFQATT and CDR2 is SNEGSKA (reference sequence). The CDR3 bases are TGCAGTGCTAGAGGACTAGCGGGGACTCTGGACATTCAGTACTTC. Translation gives CSARGLAGTLDIQYF.

This clonotype was observed a few times. The chain couples TRBV28 to TRBJ2-5; 7 nucleotides align to TRBD2. V lost 8 bases, J lost 7 bases, and 10 bases stayed unmatched. CDR3 length equals 13 residues. CDR1 is MDHEN, CDR2 SYDVKM, per germline. The CDR3 nucleotides read TGTGCCAGCGAATGGGCAGGGAGGGCGACCCAGTACTTC. Translation gives CASEWAGRATQYF.

This clonotype was seen only a few times. The V call is TRBV28, the J call TRBJ2-7, with TRBD1 matching over 7 bases. The CDR3 extends over 15 amino acids. Germline trimming cut 5 bases from V and 2 bases from J; bases unmatched to any gene: 9. CDR1 is MDHEN and CDR2 is SYDVKM in the germline V gene. The CDR3 region is CASSQQGLRTYEQYF. DNA of the CDR3: TGTGCCAGCAGTCAACAGGGGCTGAGGACCTACGAGCAGTACTTC.

The sample holds many counts of this clonotype. The V gene is TRBV6-2 or TRBV6-3, the J gene TRBJ2-3, with 9 bases lining up with TRBD2. CDR1 and CDR2 (germline): MNHEY, SVGEGT. The CDR3 length is 15 residues. The J segment lost 3 bases and the V segment lost 7 bases, leaving 8 bases of the junction unmatched. The CDR3 sequence: CASTPLAGLTDTQYF. CDR3 bases: TGTGCCAGCACCCCACTAGCGGGCCTAACAGATACGCAGTATTTT.

The chain recombines TRBV5-6 with TRBJ2-3; 8 nucleotides agree with TRBD2. The CDR3 is 17 amino acids. Germline V CDR1 and CDR2: SGHDT, YYEEEE. V shed 0 bases and J 4 bases; nucleotides not matched to a gene: 10. CDR3 nucleotide sequence: TGTGCCAGCAGCTTGGCTCTAGCGGGCCTAGAGGCAGATACGCAGTATTTT. Translation gives CASSLALAGLEADTQYF. Filled out from reference TRBV5-6 and TRBJ2-3, the complete variable domain reads DAGVTQSPTHLIKTRGQQVTLRCSPKSGHDTVSWYQQALGQGPQFIFQYYEEEERQRGNFPDRFSGHQFPNYSSELNVNALLLGDSALYLCASSLALAGLEADTQYFGPGTRLTVL.

This clonotype was recorded a few times. Germline and junction disagree at one end, which may indicate a read error. The chain uses TRBV4-1 and TRBJ2-1, with TRBD2 matching over 10 bases. This CDR3 has 16 residues. Germline V lookup: CDR1 MGHRA, CDR2 YSYEKL. DNA for the CDR3: TGCACCAGCAGCCCTGCTGAGCGGGGGGGCCGGGATGAGCAGTTCTTC. It yields the protein CTSSPAERGGRDEQFF.

This clonotype has a handful of counts. The CDR3 bases are TGTGCCAGCAGCGTAGGCTGGGCTAATGAAAAACTGTTTTTT. It encodes CASSVGWANEKLFF. V gene TRBV9 combines with J gene TRBJ1-4; no clear D. Trimming pared 0 bases from V and 3 bases from J, leaving 6 bases between. The V gene's germline CDR1 is SGDLS and CDR2 YYNGEE. This CDR3 has 14 amino acids.

This clonotype was picked up a small number of times. The chain combines TRBV7-2 with TRBJ1-2; maybe TRBD1 (5 bases). V was shortened by 2 bases and J by 4 bases, with 8 bases between the two germline ends. The CDR3 sequence is 13 residues long. Germline V CDR1 and CDR2: SGHTA, FQGNSA. CDR3 region: CASSLQGFYGYTF. CDR3 in DNA: TGTGCCAGCAGCTTACAGGGTTTCTATGGCTACACCTTC.

This clonotype was counted only a few times. The gene calls are TRBV7-2 and TRBJ1-2, with D tentatively TRBD1 (6 bases). The V gene's germline CDR1 is SGHTA and CDR2 FQGNSA. The CDR3 extends over 15 amino acids. Between the trimmed V and J ends, which lost 5 bases and 4 bases, there was a span of 17 bases. Here the CDR3 reads CASSPRQAKFYGYTF. The CDR3 DNA follows: TGTGCCAGCAGCCCAAGACAGGCCAAGTTCTATGGCTACACCTTC.

The chain joins TRBV3-1 to TRBJ2-5; 10 nucleotides agree with TRBD2. Germline V CDR1 and CDR2: LGHDT, YNNKEL (reference sequence). The CDR3 consists of 15 residues. With 5 bases clipped from V and 4 bases from J, the junction kept 7 bases outside the gene matches. The CDR3: CASSKASGSPETQYF. As DNA, the CDR3 is TGTGCCAGCAGCAAGGCTAGCGGGAGCCCAGAGACCCAGTACTTC.

This clonotype was observed a few times. This chain connects TRBV7-3 to TRBJ2-1; 16 nucleotides agree with TRBD2. CDR1 is SGHTA, CDR2 FQGTGA, per germline. This CDR3 is 20 amino acids long. V lost 3 bases to trimming and J lost 6 bases; unmatched junction nucleotides: 14. The CDR3 nucleotides are TGTGCCAGCAGCTTGTCTACCGGGACTAGCGGGAGGGCTTCGGCCAATGAGCAGTTCTTC. Encoded protein: CASSLSTGTSGRASANEQFF.

Only a few counts were recorded for this clonotype. The chain links TRBV6-2 or TRBV6-3 to TRBJ2-7; D is ambiguous. Germline CDR1 reads MNHEY; CDR2 reads SVGEGT. V lost 0 bases and J lost 4, with 10 bases in between. The CDR3 spans 14 residues. The CDR3 here is CASSYSERPYEQYF. The CDR3 bases are TGTGCCAGCAGTTACTCGGAGCGTCCGTACGAGCAGTACTTC.

This chain connects TRBV7-2 to TRBJ2-1, with 9 nucleotides matching TRBD1. The CDR3 spans 16 residues. CDR1 and CDR2 from the germline V gene are SGHTA and FQGNSA. V was clipped by 3 bases and J by 4 bases; unmatched bases: 7. Written as DNA, the CDR3 is TGTGCCAGCAGCTTGCGTCCCGGGACAGGGTACAATGAGCAGTTCTTC. Translation gives CASSLRPGTGYNEQFF.

The chain employs TRBV20-1 and TRBJ2-7; D gene uncertain. The CDR3 is made up of 11 amino acids. Per the germline V gene, CDR1 is DFQATT and CDR2 is SNEGSKA (reference sequence). Trimming pared 4 bases from V and 4 bases from J, leaving 8 bases between. The CDR3 nucleotides are TGCAGTGCTATTTTTCGTTACGAGCAGTACTTC. Translated: CSAIFRYEQYF.